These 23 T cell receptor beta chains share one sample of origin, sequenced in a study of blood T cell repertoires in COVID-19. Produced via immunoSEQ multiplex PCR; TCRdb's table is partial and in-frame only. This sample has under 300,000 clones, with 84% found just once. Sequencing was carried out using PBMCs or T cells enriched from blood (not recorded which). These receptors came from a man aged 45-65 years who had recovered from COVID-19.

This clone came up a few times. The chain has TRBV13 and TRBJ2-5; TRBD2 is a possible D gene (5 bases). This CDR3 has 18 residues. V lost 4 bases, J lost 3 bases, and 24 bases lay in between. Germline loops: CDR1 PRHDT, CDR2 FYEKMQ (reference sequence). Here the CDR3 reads CASSSPLGSGSHKETQYF. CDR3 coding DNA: TGTGCCAGCAGCTCACCCCTAGGAAGCGGCTCCCATAAAGAGACCCAGTACTTC.

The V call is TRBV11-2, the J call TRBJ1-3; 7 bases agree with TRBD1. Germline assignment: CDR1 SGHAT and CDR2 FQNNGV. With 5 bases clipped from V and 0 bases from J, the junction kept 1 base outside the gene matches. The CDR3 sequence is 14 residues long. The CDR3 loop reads CASSTGVSGNTIYF. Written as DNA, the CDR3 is TGTGCCAGCAGCACAGGGGTCTCTGGAAACACCATATATTTT.

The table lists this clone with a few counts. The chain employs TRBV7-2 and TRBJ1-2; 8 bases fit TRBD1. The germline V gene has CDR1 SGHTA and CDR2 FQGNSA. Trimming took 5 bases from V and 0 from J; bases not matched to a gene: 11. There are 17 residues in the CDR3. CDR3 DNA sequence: TGTGCCAGCAGCCCACTCGGACAGGGAGAGTCTAACTATGGCTACACCTTC. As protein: CASSPLGQGESNYGYTF.

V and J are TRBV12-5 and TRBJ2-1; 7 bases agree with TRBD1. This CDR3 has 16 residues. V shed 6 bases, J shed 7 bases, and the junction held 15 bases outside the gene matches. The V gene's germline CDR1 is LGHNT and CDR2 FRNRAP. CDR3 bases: TGTGCTAGTGGACCAAGAACAGGGGCGCGAGGGAATGAGCAGTTCTTC. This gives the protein CASGPRTGARGNEQFF. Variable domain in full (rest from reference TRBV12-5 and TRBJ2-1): DARVTQTPRHKVTEMGQEVTMRCQPILGHNTVFWYRQTMMQGLELLAYFRNRAPLDDSGMPKDRFSAEMPDATLATLKIQPSEPRDSAVYFCASGPRTGARGNEQFFGPGTRLTVL.

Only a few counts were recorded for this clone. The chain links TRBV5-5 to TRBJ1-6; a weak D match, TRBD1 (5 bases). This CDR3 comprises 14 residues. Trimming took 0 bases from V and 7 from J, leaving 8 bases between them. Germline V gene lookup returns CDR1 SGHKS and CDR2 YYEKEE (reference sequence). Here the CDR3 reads CASSLGTQNSPLHF. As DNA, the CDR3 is TGTGCCAGCAGCTTGGGGACACAGAATTCACCCCTCCACTTT.

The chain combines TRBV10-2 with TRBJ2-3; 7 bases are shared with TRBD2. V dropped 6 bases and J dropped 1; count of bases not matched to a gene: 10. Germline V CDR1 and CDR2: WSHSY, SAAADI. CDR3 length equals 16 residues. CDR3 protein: CASRLGTNLGTDTQYF. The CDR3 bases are TGCGCCAGCAGGTTAGGGACTAACCTTGGCACAGATACGCAGTATTTT.

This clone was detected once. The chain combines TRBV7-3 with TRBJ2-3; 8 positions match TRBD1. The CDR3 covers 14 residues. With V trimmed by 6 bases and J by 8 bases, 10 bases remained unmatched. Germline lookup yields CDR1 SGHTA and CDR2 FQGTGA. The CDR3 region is CASSSDRGVGTQYF. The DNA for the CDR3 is TGTGCCAGCAGTTCAGACAGGGGAGTCGGTACGCAGTATTTT.

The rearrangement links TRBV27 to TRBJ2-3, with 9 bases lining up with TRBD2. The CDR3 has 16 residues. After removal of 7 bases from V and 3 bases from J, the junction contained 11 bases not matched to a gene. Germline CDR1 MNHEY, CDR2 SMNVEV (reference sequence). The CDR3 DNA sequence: TGTGCCAGCACCCCTCGATGGCTAGCGGGAACAGATACGCAGTATTTT. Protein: CASTPRWLAGTDTQYF.

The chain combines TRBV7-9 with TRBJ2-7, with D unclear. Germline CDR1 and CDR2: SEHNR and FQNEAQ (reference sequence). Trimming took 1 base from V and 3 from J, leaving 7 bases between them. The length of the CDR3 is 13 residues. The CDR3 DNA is TGTGCCAGCAGCTTAGTTCCAGACTACGAGCAGTACTTC. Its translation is CASSLVPDYEQYF.

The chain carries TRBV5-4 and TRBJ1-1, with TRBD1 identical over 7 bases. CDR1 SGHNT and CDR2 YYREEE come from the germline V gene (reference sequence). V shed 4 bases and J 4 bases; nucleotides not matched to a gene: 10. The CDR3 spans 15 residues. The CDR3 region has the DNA TGTGCCAGCAGCGCACCGACAGGGAGCGGCACTGAAGCTTTCTTT. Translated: CASSAPTGSGTEAFF.

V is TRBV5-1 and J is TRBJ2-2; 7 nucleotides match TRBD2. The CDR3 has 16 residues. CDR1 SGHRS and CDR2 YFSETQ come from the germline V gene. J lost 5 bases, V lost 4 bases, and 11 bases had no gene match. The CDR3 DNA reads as TGCGCCAGCAGCCAGCCGGGACTACGGGGAACCGGGGAGCTGTTTTTT. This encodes CASSQPGLRGTGELFF.

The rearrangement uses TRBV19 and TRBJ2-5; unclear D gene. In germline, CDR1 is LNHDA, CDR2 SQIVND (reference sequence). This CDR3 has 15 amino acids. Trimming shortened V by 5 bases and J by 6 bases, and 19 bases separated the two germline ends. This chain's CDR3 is CASSLENSLLQTQYF. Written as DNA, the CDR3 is TGTGCCAGTAGTTTGGAAAACAGCCTATTACAGACCCAGTACTTC. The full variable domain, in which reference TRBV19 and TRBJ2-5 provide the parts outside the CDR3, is DGGITQSPKYLFRKEGQNVTLSCEQNLNHDAMYWYRQDPGQGLRLIYYSQIVNDFQKGDIAEGYSVSREKKESFPLTVTSAQKNPTAFYLCASSLENSLLQTQYFGPGTRLLVL.

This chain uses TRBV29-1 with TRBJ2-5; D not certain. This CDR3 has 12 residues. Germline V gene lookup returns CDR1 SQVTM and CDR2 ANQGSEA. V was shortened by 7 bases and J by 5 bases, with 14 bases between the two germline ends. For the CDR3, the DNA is TGCAGCGCTCTCGCGGTTCCGGAGACCCAGTACTTC. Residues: CSALAVPETQYF.

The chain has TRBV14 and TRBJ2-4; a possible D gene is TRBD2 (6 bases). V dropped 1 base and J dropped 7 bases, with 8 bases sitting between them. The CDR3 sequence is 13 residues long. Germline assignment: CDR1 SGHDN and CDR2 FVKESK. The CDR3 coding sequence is TGTGCCAGCAGCCAAGTCCGGGGGAACATTCAGTACTTC. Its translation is CASSQVRGNIQYF.

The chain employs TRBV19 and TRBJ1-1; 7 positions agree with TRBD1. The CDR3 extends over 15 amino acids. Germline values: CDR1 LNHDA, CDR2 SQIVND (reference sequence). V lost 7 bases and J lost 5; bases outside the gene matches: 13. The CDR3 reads CASMGTTGVWTEAFF. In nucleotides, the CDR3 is TGTGCCAGTATGGGAACAACAGGGGTCTGGACTGAAGCTTTCTTT.

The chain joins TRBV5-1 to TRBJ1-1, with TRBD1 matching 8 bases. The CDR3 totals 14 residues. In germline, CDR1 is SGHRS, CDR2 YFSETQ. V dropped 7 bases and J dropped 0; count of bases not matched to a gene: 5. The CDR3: CASFRTGMNTEAFF. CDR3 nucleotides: TGCGCCAGCTTCCGGACAGGGATGAACACTGAAGCTTTCTTT.

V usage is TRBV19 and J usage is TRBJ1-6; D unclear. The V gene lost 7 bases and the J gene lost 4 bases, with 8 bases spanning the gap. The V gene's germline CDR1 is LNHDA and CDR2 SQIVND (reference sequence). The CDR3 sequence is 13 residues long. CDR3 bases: TGTGCCAGTAATGAACAGTATAATTCACCCCTCCACTTT. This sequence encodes CASNEQYNSPLHF.

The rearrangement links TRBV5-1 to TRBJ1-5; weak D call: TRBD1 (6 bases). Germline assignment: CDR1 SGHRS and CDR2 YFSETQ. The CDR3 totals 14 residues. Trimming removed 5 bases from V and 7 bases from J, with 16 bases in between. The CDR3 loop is CASSQQGLGQPQHF. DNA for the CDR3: TGCGCCAGCAGTCAACAGGGCTTGGGCCAGCCCCAGCATTTT. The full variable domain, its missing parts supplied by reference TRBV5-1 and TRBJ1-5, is KAGVTQTPRYLIKTRGQQVTLSCSPISGHRSVSWYQQTPGQGLQFLFEYFSETQRNKGNFPGRFSGRQFSNSRSEMNVSTLELGDSALYLCASSQQGLGQPQHFGDGTRLSIL.

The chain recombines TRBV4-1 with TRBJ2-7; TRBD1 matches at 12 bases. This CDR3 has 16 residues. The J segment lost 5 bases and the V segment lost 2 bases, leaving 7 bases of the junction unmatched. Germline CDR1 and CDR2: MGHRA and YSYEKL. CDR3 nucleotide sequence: TGCGCCAGCAGCCAACCCGGGACAGGGGGCATCCACGAGCAGTACTTC. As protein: CASSQPGTGGIHEQYF.

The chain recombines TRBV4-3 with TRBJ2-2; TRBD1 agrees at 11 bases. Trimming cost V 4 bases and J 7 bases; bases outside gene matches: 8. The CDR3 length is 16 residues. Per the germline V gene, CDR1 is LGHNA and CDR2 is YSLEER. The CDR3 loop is CASSPGQGANHGELFF. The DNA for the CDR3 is TGCGCCAGCAGCCCTGGACAGGGGGCGAATCACGGGGAGCTGTTTTTT.

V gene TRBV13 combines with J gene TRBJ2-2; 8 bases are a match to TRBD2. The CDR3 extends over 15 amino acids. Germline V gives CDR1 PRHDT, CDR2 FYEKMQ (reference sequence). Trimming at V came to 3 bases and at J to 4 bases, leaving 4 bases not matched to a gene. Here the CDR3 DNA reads TGTGCCAGCAGCTTGGGCGGGGGGTTCACCGGGGAGCTGTTTTTT. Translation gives CASSLGGGFTGELFF.

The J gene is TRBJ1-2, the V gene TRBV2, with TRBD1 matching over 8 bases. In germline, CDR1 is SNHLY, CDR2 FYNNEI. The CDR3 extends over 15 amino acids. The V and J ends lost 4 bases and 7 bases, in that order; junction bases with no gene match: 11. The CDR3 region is CASSGRDRGGGGYTF. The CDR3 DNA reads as TGTGCCAGCAGTGGCCGAGACAGGGGAGGCGGTGGCTACACCTTC.

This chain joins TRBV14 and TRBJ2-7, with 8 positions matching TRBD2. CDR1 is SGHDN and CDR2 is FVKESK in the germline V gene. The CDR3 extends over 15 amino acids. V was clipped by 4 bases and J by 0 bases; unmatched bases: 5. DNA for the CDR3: TGTGCCAGCAGCCGAAAGCGGGAGCCCTCCTACGAGCAGTACTTC. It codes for CASSRKREPSYEQYF.